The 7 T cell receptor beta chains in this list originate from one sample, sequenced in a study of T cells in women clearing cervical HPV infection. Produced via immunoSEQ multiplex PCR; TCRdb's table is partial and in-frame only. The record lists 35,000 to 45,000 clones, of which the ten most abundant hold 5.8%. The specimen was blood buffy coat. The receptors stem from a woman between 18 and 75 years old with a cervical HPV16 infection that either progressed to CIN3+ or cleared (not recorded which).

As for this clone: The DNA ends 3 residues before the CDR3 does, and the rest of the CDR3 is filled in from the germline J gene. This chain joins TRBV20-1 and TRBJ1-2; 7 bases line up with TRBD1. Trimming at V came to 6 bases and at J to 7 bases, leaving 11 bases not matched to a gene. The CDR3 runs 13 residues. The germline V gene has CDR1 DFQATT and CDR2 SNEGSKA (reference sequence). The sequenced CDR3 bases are TGCAGTGCCGGGGAGGGGGCCTCAACTGGC. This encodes CSAGEGASTG. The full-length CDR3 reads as CSAGEGASTGYTF.

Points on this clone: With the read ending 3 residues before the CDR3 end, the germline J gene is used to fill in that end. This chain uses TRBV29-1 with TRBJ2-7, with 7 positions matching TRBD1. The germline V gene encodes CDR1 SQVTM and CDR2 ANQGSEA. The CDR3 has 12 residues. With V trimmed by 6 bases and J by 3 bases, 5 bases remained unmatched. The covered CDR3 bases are TGCAGCGTCCTCCGGGACAGCTACGAG. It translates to CSVLRDSYE. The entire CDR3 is CSVLRDSYEQYF.

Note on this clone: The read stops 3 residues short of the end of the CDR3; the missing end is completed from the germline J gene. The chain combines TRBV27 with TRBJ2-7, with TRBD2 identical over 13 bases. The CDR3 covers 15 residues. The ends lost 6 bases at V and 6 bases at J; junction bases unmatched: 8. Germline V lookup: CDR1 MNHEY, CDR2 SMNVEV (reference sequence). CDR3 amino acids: CASSLGLAGVFEQYF. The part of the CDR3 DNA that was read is TGTGCCAGCAGCCTTGGACTAGCGGGAGTATTCGAG.

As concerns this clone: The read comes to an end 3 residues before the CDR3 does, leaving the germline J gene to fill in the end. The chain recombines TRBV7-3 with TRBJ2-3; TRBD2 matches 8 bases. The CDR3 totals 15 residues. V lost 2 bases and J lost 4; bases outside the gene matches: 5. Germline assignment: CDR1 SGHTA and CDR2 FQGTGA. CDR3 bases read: TGTGCCAGCAGCTTAGGAGCGGGAGTGGCAGATACG. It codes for CASSLGAGVADT. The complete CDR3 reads CASSLGAGVADTQYF. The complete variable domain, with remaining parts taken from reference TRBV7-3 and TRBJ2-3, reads GAGVSQTPSNKVTEKGKYVELRCDPISGHTALYWYRQSLGQGPEFLIYFQGTGAADDSGLPNDRFFAVRPEGSVSTLKIQRTERGDSAVYLCASSLGAGVADTQYFGPGTRLTVL.

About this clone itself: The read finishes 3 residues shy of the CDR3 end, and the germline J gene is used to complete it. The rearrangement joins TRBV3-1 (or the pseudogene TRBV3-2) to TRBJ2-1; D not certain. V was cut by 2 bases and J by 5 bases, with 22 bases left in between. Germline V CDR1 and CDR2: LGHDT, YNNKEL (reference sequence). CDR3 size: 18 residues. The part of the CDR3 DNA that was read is TGTGCCAGCAGCCAAACCTCCCCTATCGAGCTTAAAGACAATGAG. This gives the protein CASSQTSPIELKDNE. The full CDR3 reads CASSQTSPIELKDNEQFF.

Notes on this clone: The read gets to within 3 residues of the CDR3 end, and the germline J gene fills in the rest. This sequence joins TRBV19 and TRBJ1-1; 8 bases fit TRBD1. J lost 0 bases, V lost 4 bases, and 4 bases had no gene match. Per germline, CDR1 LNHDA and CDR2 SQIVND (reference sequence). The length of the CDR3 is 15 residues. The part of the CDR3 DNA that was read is TGTGCCAGTAGTAACGACAGGGGAATGAACACTGAA. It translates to CASSNDRGMNTE. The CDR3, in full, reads CASSNDRGMNTEAFF. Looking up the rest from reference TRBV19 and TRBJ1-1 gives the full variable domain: DGGITQSPKYLFRKEGQNVTLSCEQNLNHDAMYWYRQDPGQGLRLIYYSQIVNDFQKGDIAEGYSVSREKKESFPLTVTSAQKNPTAFYLCASSNDRGMNTEAFFGQGTRLTVV.

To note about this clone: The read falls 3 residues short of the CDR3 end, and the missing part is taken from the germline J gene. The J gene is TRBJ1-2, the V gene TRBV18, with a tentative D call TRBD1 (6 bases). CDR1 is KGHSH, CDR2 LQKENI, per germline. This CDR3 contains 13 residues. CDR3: CASADRLDNDYTF. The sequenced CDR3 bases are TGTGCCAGCGCTGACAGGCTAGACAATGAC.